This section outlines one T cell receptor beta chain sequence together with its context. This specimen belongs to a study of sequential checkpoint blockade in melanoma. Study-level information: Randomization was 1:1 between first-line nivolumab→ipilimumab and ipilimumab→nivolumab. Maintenance nivolumab came after either treatment sequence.

The treatment denotes: randomized to nivolumab then ipilimumab (arm A) or the reverse (arm B). None of the patients previously received DNA-damaging chemotherapy. Sorted cells were live CD3+CD8+, lacking CD19 and CD56, from PBMCs. The CDR3 sequence is 15 residues long. V lost 5 bases to trimming and J lost 8 bases; unmatched junction nucleotides: 8. The germline CDR1 and CDR2 sequences are SQVTM and ANQGSEA. Measured with immunoSEQ multiplex PCR; TCRdb has only the in-frame clones, and not every one. The table lists about 4,600 clones, 50% to 65% of them singletons. The clonotype comes from a human donor with melanoma. The genes are TRBV29-1 and TRBJ2-2, with TRBD2 identical over 13 bases. This sample comprised CD8+ T cells sorted from blood (inferred from file names), obtained from a patient given nivolumab and ipilimumab in sequence. The CDR3 DNA is TGCAGCGTTTCCCCGGGACTAGCGGGACCGGGGGAGCTGTTTTTT. Translated: CSVSPGLAGPGELFF.